The T cell receptor (beta chain) under discussion was sequenced for a study of blood T cell repertoires in COVID-19 (TCRdb year 2020). Study-wide context: Collaborator samples came from the United States, Italy and Spain and covered acute and convalescent phases of COVID-19. HLA class I and class II types, where available, came from metadata supplied by the sample provider rather than from assay-based typing. The repertoires were made available in a free public database intended to serve as a resource for research on the immune response to SARS-CoV-2. The prospective study material was composed of cDNA or gDNA derived from T cells, B-cell-depleted T cells, or PBMCs. The dataset comprised deeply sampled blood TCRbeta repertoires from subjects exposed to, actively infected with, or recovered from COVID-19. Samples came from the ongoing ImmuneRACE study (first 160 participants) plus 1,254 subjects from 6 global collaborators. Sample metadata almost always included a de-identified subject ID, COVID-19 status, age in years and sex. The paper as a whole reports these results and caveats: The amount of clinical and demographic metadata varied by source and participant and was provided uncurated.

Whole blood was collected in K2EDTA tubes by collaborating institutions according to the institutions' own protocols. For TCRbeta analysis, collaborators shipped samples in one of three forms: frozen whole blood, isolated PBMCs, or DNA extracted from either of those sample types. Looking up the germline V gene yields CDR1 SGHDT and CDR2 YYEEEE. Deletion took 6 bases off V and 1 base off J, with a span of 13 bases between the germline ends. The CDR3 sequence holds 14 residues, the cysteine and phenylalanine included. The DNA shown is the 42-base CDR3, in frame from base 1. TCRbeta CDR3 regions were amplified from genomic DNA using the immunoSEQ Assay, a bias-controlled multiplex PCR. Concerning the study's data processing: The number of nucleated cells in each sample was estimated from the amplification of reference gene primers within the assay. To quantify the absolute abundance of each unique TCRbeta CDR3 rearrangement, sequence reads were collapsed and filtered. For each sample, productive Simpson clonality was calculated by taking the square root of Simpson's diversity index across productive rearrangements. Drawn from immuneACCESS, this table holds only the in-frame rearrangements with V and J called that TCRdb kept. Clones are partly lost; checked studies trace under half to an unresolved V gene and leave the rest unexplained. V, J and clone size were drawn from that table, and D and trimming were deduced from the DNA. The sample includes approximately 70,000 clones, with around 79% observed a single time. Under 40% of the sample lies in the top ten.

With regard to this clone: There is no known antigen for this receptor. Base qualities were left out, and no much larger clone turns up one base away.

The rearrangement joined TRBV5-6 to TRBJ1-2; the D gene cannot be named for sure. The sequence came from a woman aged 70-85 years with acute or convalescent COVID-19. Sequences were obtained from peripheral blood. The CDR3 region: CASNHGSVNYGYTF. The DNA reads TGTGCCAGCAACCACGGTAGCGTTAACTATGGCTACACCTTC.